The TCR beta chain under discussion was sequenced for a study of blood T cell repertoires in COVID-19. Study background: Samples came from the United States, Italy and Spain, spanning acute and convalescent COVID-19. PBMCs, B-cell-depleted T cells, or T cells provided the cDNA or gDNA that made up the material.

Authors' methods: Amplification of reference gene primers was used by the study to estimate nucleated cell counts. Here immunoSEQ multiplex PCR was the method, and the copy in TCRdb shows in-frame clones only, minus some. V, J and clone size are taken as reported in that table, and D and trimming were inferred from the DNA itself. Of tens of thousands of clones listed, about nine tenths are singletons. This clone was detected only once. CDR1 is DFQATT and CDR2 is SNEGSKA in the germline V gene (reference sequence). The CDR3 contains 15 residues. With 3 bases clipped from V and 2 bases from J, the junction kept 4 bases outside the gene matches.

This receptor was identified in a man in his fifties or sixties with acute or convalescent COVID-19. Sequenced: peripheral blood. This chain joins TRBV20-1 and TRBJ2-3; 11 nucleotides line up with TRBD2. The CDR3 nucleotides read TGCAGTGCTAGTGGGACTAGCGGACTCACAGATACGCAGTATTTT. It translates to CSASGTSGLTDTQYF.